Below are 23 T cell receptor beta chains sequenced from a single sample in a study of cytomegalovirus exposure and HLA in healthy donors. In the PCR, 60 Vbeta and 13 Jbeta primers were used. Data came from immunoSEQ multiplex PCR; TCRdb stores just in-frame clones and leaves some out. The table has roughly 130,000 clones, approximately 67% seen once. Sample: PBMCs. The receptors here all came from a woman aged 60 to 75 in good health and CMV-seronegative.

The rearrangement links TRBV5-5 to TRBJ1-2; possibly TRBD1 for D (6 bases). The germline V gene has CDR1 SGHKS and CDR2 YYEKEE (reference sequence). The V end was cut by 1 base, the J end by 4 bases, with 11 bases between. The CDR3 length is 14 residues. The CDR3 region has the DNA TGTGCCAGCAGCTTGCGAGACAGGTCCTATGGCTACACCTTC. Translated, it gives CASSLRDRSYGYTF.

The gene calls are TRBV5-4 and TRBJ2-3, with 9 positions matching TRBD2. The germline V gene encodes CDR1 SGHNT and CDR2 YYREEE (reference sequence). J lost 6 bases, V lost 4 bases, and 18 bases had no gene match. The CDR3 sequence is 18 residues long. CDR3 DNA: TGTGCCAGCAGCCGGGGCCAGCGGGGGGCCCTTTCCCCCGATACGCAGTATTTT. Translation gives CASSRGQRGALSPDTQYF.

J is TRBJ2-2 and V is TRBV15, with D unclear. This CDR3 comprises 13 residues. Deletions cut 3 bases from V and 3 bases from J, with 5 bases between. Germline assignment: CDR1 LNHNV and CDR2 YYDKDF (reference sequence). CDR3 in amino acids: CATSSDYTGELFF. Written as DNA, the CDR3 is TGTGCCACCAGCAGCGACTACACCGGGGAGCTGTTTTTT.

The chain carries TRBV5-1 and TRBJ2-5; 13 bases map to TRBD2. Germline loops: CDR1 SGHRS, CDR2 YFSETQ. The ends lost 4 bases at V and 5 bases at J; junction bases unmatched: 11. CDR3 size: 17 residues. The CDR3 DNA reads as TGCGCCAGCAGCACTGGACTAGCGGGAGCCCTCGGGGAGACCCAGTACTTC. It codes for CASSTGLAGALGETQYF.

This sequence joins TRBV6-5 and TRBJ2-7, with D maybe TRBD2 (5 bases). Trimming pared 9 bases from V and 2 bases from J, leaving 14 bases between. The CDR3 spans 13 residues. Per the germline V gene, CDR1 is MNHEY and CDR2 is SVGAGI. The DNA of the CDR3 is TGTGCCAGTTCGGGGTCCCCGACCTACGAGCAGTACTTC. This gives the protein CASSGSPTYEQYF.

This chain connects TRBV27 to TRBJ1-1; D is perhaps TRBD1 (6 bases). The CDR3 spans 17 residues. Germline V lookup: CDR1 MNHEY, CDR2 SMNVEV (reference sequence). V gave up 5 bases and J gave up 5 bases, with 24 bases separating them. The CDR3 DNA reads TGTGCCAGCAGTAGCCTTTCGGCCCGGGCCAGGGGAACTGAAGCTTTCTTT. It translates to CASSSLSARARGTEAFF.

This clone was counted only a few times. J is TRBJ1-4 and V is TRBV6-5, with D perhaps TRBD1 (5 bases). Per germline, CDR1 MNHEY and CDR2 SVGAGI. The V end lost 2 bases, the J end lost 2 bases, and 6 bases lay between the germline ends. This CDR3 has 14 amino acids. For the CDR3, the DNA is TGTGCCAGCAGTTACGGGGGGACTAATGAAAAACTGTTTTTT. Its protein is CASSYGGTNEKLFF.

The chain joins TRBV6-4 to TRBJ2-3; 7 nucleotides line up with TRBD2. In germline, CDR1 is MRHNA, CDR2 SNTAGT. The length of the CDR3 is 14 residues. Trimming cost V 5 bases and J 6 bases; bases outside gene matches: 8. DNA for the CDR3: TGTGCCAGCAGTCGGGGGGAAATGGCGGATACGCAGTATTTT. It encodes CASSRGEMADTQYF.

The chain combines TRBV5-4 with TRBJ2-7; 10 nucleotides match TRBD1. The germline CDR1 and CDR2 sequences are SGHNT and YYREEE (reference sequence). CDR3 length: 15 amino acids. V lost 0 bases and J lost 4; bases outside the gene matches: 4. CDR3 loop: CASSLEGTGVYEQYF. In DNA, the CDR3 is TGTGCCAGCAGCTTGGAAGGGACAGGGGTATACGAGCAGTACTTC.

V and J are TRBV5-6 and TRBJ1-2; no reliable D call. Trimming removed 0 bases from V and 8 bases from J, with 8 bases in between. The CDR3 is 12 amino acids. Germline V CDR1 and CDR2: SGHDT, YYEEEE. In DNA form, the CDR3 reads TGTGCCAGCAGCTTGGTAGGGAGAGGCTACACCTTC. This translates into CASSLVGRGYTF.

This chain links TRBV7-9 with TRBJ1-1, with 9 positions matching TRBD1. The germline V gene has CDR1 SEHNR and CDR2 FQNEAQ (reference sequence). Losses at the gene ends were 4 bases for V and 6 bases for J; bases not matched to a gene: 9. The CDR3 runs to 15 residues. As DNA, the CDR3 is TGTGCCAGCAGCTCGTTACGGGACAGGGTGGCTGAAGCTTTCTTT. Protein product: CASSSLRDRVAEAFF.

The V and J genes are TRBV5-1 and TRBJ1-2; D call uncertain. With 5 bases removed from V and 4 bases from J, the gap between germline ends came to 12 bases. Germline CDR1 SGHRS, CDR2 YFSETQ. This CDR3 comprises 13 residues. CDR3 in amino acids: CASRAGSSYGYTF. The CDR3 DNA sequence: TGCGCCAGCAGGGCCGGGTCCTCCTATGGCTACACCTTC.

This chain connects TRBV19 to TRBJ1-1; weak D call: TRBD1 (6 bases). Germline V lookup: CDR1 LNHDA, CDR2 SQIVND (reference sequence). Trimming cost V 4 bases and J 1 base, with 10 bases left between them. This CDR3 region has 14 residues. This CDR3 reads CASSTKTGNTEAFF. CDR3 DNA sequence: TGTGCCAGTAGTACCAAGACAGGGAACACTGAAGCTTTCTTT.

V usage is TRBV6-1 and J usage is TRBJ2-7; D is perhaps TRBD1 (7 bases). Germline CDR1 reads MNHNS; CDR2 reads SASEGT. The CDR3 runs 16 residues. V lost 0 bases, J lost 3 bases, and 15 bases lay in between. The CDR3 loop is CASSEAAAGGLYEQYF. In DNA form, the CDR3 reads TGTGCCAGCAGTGAAGCCGCCGCAGGGGGACTCTACGAGCAGTACTTC.

The V call is TRBV28, the J call TRBJ2-7, with 7 bases matching TRBD2. CDR3 length: 15 residues. With V trimmed by 3 bases and J by 0 bases, 5 bases remained unmatched. CDR1 is MDHEN, CDR2 SYDVKM, per germline. CDR3 sequence reads: CASSLPGGSSYEQYF. The CDR3 nucleotides read TGTGCCAGCAGTTTGCCGGGGGGAAGCTCCTACGAGCAGTACTTC.

In its sample, this clone was seen a few times. In nucleotides, the CDR3 is TGTGCCAGCAGCGTACCTACCGGGATTAGCACAGATACGCAGTATTTT. Translated, it gives CASSVPTGISTDTQYF. This chain joins TRBV9 and TRBJ2-3; possible D gene TRBD2, 5 bases. CDR3 length: 16 residues. The V and J ends lost 1 base and 0 bases respectively, with 12 bases between them. The germline V gene encodes CDR1 SGDLS and CDR2 YYNGEE.

The chain joins TRBV6-1 to TRBJ2-7; TRBD1 aligns across 8 bases. The CDR3 extends over 14 amino acids. Germline CDR1 and CDR2: MNHNS and SASEGT. The V and J ends lost 4 bases and 6 bases, in that order; junction bases with no gene match: 8. DNA for the CDR3: TGTGCCAGCAGTGGAAGACAGGGGATGGGCGAGCAGTACTTC. This gives the protein CASSGRQGMGEQYF.

The V and J genes are TRBV5-6 and TRBJ2-7, with D perhaps matching TRBD1 (5 bases). The CDR3 contains 13 residues. Trimming took 1 base from V and 3 from J, leaving 8 bases between them. Germline V CDR1 and CDR2: SGHDT, YYEEEE. CDR3 loop: CASSLQDNYEQYF. CDR3 coding DNA: TGTGCCAGCAGCTTGCAGGACAACTACGAGCAGTACTTC.

This rearrangement joins TRBV7-2 to TRBJ2-5, with 8 bases fitting TRBD2. The CDR3 covers 15 residues. With 0 bases clipped from V and 2 bases from J, the junction kept 2 bases outside the gene matches. Germline values: CDR1 SGHTA, CDR2 FQGNSA. CDR3 amino acids: CASSLAGLVQETQYF. The CDR3 nucleotides are TGTGCCAGCAGCTTAGCGGGACTAGTGCAAGAGACCCAGTACTTC.

This chain links TRBV7-3 with TRBJ2-2; tentative D call: TRBD2 (6 bases). The CDR3 contains 16 residues. CDR1 SGHTA and CDR2 FQGTGA come from the germline V gene. Trimming stripped 5 bases from V and 0 bases from J, with 13 bases between. CDR3 sequence (DNA): TGTGCCAGCAGCGCTTCACTAGCCTCGAACACCGGGGAGCTGTTTTTT. Translated: CASSASLASNTGELFF. Combining the CDR3 with reference TRBV7-3 and TRBJ2-2 gives the whole variable domain GAGVSQTPSNKVTEKGKYVELRCDPISGHTALYWYRQSLGQGPEFLIYFQGTGAADDSGLPNDRFFAVRPEGSVSTLKIQRTERGDSAVYLCASSASLASNTGELFFGEGSRLTVL.

This clone was seen only a few times. The genes are TRBV7-6 and TRBJ2-1; TRBD2 matches at 10 bases. With V trimmed by 1 base and J by 8 bases, 5 bases remained unmatched. The CDR3 is 15 amino acids. Per the germline V gene, CDR1 is SGHVS and CDR2 is FNYEAQ. This CDR3 reads CASSLDGLAGDEQFF. Here the CDR3 DNA reads TGTGCCAGCAGCTTAGATGGCCTAGCGGGAGATGAGCAGTTCTTC.

This clone was seen only a few times. V is TRBV4-2 and J is TRBJ2-3; 9 bases are shared with TRBD2. Trimming removed 3 bases from V and 0 bases from J; junction bases left unmatched: 4. The CDR3 contains 16 residues. Germline V CDR1 and CDR2: LGHNA, YNFKEQ. The CDR3 loop reads CASSQAGLASTDTQYF. The CDR3 DNA reads TGTGCCAGCAGCCAGGCCGGACTAGCGAGCACAGATACGCAGTATTTT.

The chain is built from TRBV5-1 and TRBJ2-3; D is unresolved. The CDR3 totals 14 residues. Looked up from germline, CDR1 is SGHRS and CDR2 is YFSETQ. Trimming removed 0 bases at V and 2 bases at J, with 7 bases between. The CDR3 DNA follows: TGCGCCAGCAGCTTGGGACAAAACACAGATACGCAGTATTTT. This codes for CASSLGQNTDTQYF. Full variable domain (missing parts from reference TRBV5-1 and TRBJ2-3): KAGVTQTPRYLIKTRGQQVTLSCSPISGHRSVSWYQQTPGQGLQFLFEYFSETQRNKGNFPGRFSGRQFSNSRSEMNVSTLELGDSALYLCASSLGQNTDTQYFGPGTRLTVL.